The following is a TCR beta chain sequence with its context. Described time point: sample taken at primary tumor resection. Whole RNA obtained from tumor, nontumor lung or frozen PBMC underwent sequencing without sorting. TCRdb recomputed calls from the 5' RACE reads with MiXCR, one row per CDR3 protein. In the table there are some 15,000 distinct CDR3 sequences, approximately 11% of which are singletons. This entry comes from a study of spatial heterogeneity in lung cancer. CDR3 length equals 11 residues. The chain links TRBV12-2 to TRBJ2-7; the table's D call TRBD1 went unverified against the DNA. TRBV12-2 constitutes a pseudogene. The sequence was obtained from a female donor with early-stage non-small cell lung cancer. The source was PBMCs, collected at surgery. CDR3 sequence: CPPDRGHEQYF. CDR3 DNA sequence: TGTCCTCCGGACAGGGGCCACGAGCAGTACTTC.